This entry features one TCR beta chain sequence. There are 14 residues in the CDR3. The germline V gene encodes CDR1 SGHTA and CDR2 FQGNSA. The V end lost 5 bases, the J end lost 0 bases, and 9 bases lay between the germline ends. The data belong to a study of identical twins. TCRdb re-derived calls from the 5' RACE reads in MiXCR, one entry per CDR3 protein. The sample yields about 480,000 distinct CDR3 sequences, 14% seen once. These data also formed part of another study, on yellow fever vaccine responses in identical twins.

The sequencing input was CD4+ T cells sorted from blood. The chain links TRBV7-2 to TRBJ2-3; D is possibly TRBD1 (6 bases). The receptor's source is a woman younger than 30 in good health. The CDR3 nucleotides read TGTGCCAGCAGCATGGACAGTAGCACAGATACGCAGTATTTT. Its translation is CASSMDSSTDTQYF.